One T cell receptor (beta chain) is described in this entry. Its antigen is not identified. These data come from a study of OX40 agonist ivuxolimab in advanced cancers. Study results and limitations: CD4+ and CD8+ blood T cells expanded clonally by week 6 at 0.1 to 3.0 mg/kg. More expanded clones were seen, on average, in CD8+ T cells than in CD4+.

CDR1 and CDR2 from the germline V gene are GTSNPN and SVGIG (reference sequence). V shed 2 bases and J 3 bases; nucleotides not matched to a gene: 18. CDR3 length: 19 amino acids. Only in-frame clones appear in the TCRdb table, and some are missing; sequencing was by immunoSEQ multiplex PCR. The data contain under 75,000 clones, around 86% of them singletons. V usage is TRBV30 and J usage is TRBJ2-3; TRBD2 matches at 9 bases. This TCR was recovered from an adult with an advanced solid tumor such as melanoma, head and neck, liver or kidney cancer. The starting material was CD4+ or CD8+ T cells sorted from blood, obtained in a trial of the OX40 agonist ivuxolimab. In DNA form, the CDR3 reads TGTGCCTGGAGTCCCGGGCTAGCGGGATGGGGCAGGAGGACAGATACGCAGTATTTT. Translated, it gives CAWSPGLAGWGRRTDTQYF.